The rows below give T cell receptor beta chains drawn from one sample of a study of blood T cell repertoires in COVID-19. Repertoires were generated with immunoSEQ multiplex PCR, while TCRdb's copy carries only in-frame clones and drops some. Of 70,000 to 75,000 clones detected, roughly nine tenths appear once; the ten largest clones hold 8% to 10%. The sample consisted of peripheral blood. These receptors came from a human donor in a cohort sampled during active COVID-19. The conserved cysteine and the conserved F or W are not part of the CDR3 here. Only some rows state a clone size, as once, few, many or a class for expanded clones.

V	J	length	size	CDR3
TRBV30	TRBJ1-5	11	.	AWSVQDNQPQH
TRBV5-1	TRBJ2-1	16	.	ASSLYHGLAGAYNEQF
TRBV24-1	TRBJ2-3	13	.	ATSPGLAAEDTQY
TRBV20-1	TRBJ2-1	8	once	SASSIEQF
TRBV7-3	TRBJ2-3	17	.	ASSPRERSGRFNSDTQY
TRBV28	TRBJ1-5	13	.	ASSLDRAVDQPQH
TRBV14	TRBJ1-6	11	.	ASRGTGRSPLH
TRBV28	TRBJ2-6	15	.	ASSALAGGSGANVLT
TRBV9	TRBJ2-4	15	.	ASRGTGMILAGNIQY
TRBV18	TRBJ2-7	13	once	ASSDSMTQSYEQY
TRBV5-5	TRBJ1-3	13	once	ASSTRQGIGNTIY
TRBV5-4	TRBJ2-7	12	.	ASSGDRGVHEQY
TRBV11-2	TRBJ2-1	14	.	ASSLKIAGAGNEQF
TRBV25-1	TRBJ1-4	14	.	ASSTQDRGSEEKLF
TRBV28	TRBJ1-2	12	.	ASSLGGGIYGYT
TRBV18	TRBJ2-7	12	.	ASSPSGRAHEQY
TRBV6-1	TRBJ1-2	14	.	ASSEDLSRQGRGYT
TRBV2	TRBJ2-7	13	.	ASSETVGGSEEQY
TRBV7-2	TRBJ1-6	12	.	ASSAQGYNSPLH
TRBV9	TRBJ1-1	10	.	ASSRGNTEAF
TRBV5-8	TRBJ1-4	12	.	ASSPRGTNEKLF
TRBV7-3	TRBJ1-1	12	.	ASSSGGARAEAF
TRBV28	TRBJ1-6	13	.	ASSPYGGNNSPLH
TRBV5-1	TRBJ2-3	14	.	ASSPGTSGGTDTQY
TRBV2	TRBJ1-5	14	.	ASSEGKGVMSQPQH
TRBV7-2	TRBJ2-7	13	many	ASSLGPGQGYEQY
TRBV27	TRBJ1-4	14	.	ASSLKVTDVNEKLF
TRBV6-5	TRBJ2-3	13	.	ASSQTSSSTDTQY
TRBV27	TRBJ2-7	11	once	ASSLWKRGEQY
TRBV6-2/TRBV6-3	TRBJ1-5	14	.	ASSYSGGVGNQPQH
TRBV6-1	TRBJ2-1	14	.	ASSEAGTGPFNEQF
TRBV7-2	TRBJ2-3	13	.	ASSLVSGGTDTQY
TRBV6-5	TRBJ1-6	13	once	ASSYSGQGNSPLH